Listed here are 23 T cell receptor beta chains from one sample, sequenced in a study of technical replicates of blood from four donors. Data came from immunoSEQ multiplex PCR; TCRdb stores just in-frame clones and leaves some out. The table has about 66,000 clones, roughly 88% seen once. The source material was PBMCs. The source is a human donor in good health. Some clones in this sample may be carry-over from other donors' samples.

The genes are TRBV19 and TRBJ1-1, with a tentative D call TRBD1 (5 bases). The CDR3 contains 14 residues. With 3 bases removed from V and 5 bases from J, the gap between germline ends came to 13 bases. Germline V gene data show CDR1 as LNHDA and CDR2 as SQIVND (reference sequence). The DNA for the CDR3 is TGTGCCAGTAGTATCCAACGACAGTGGACTGAAGCTTTCTTT. The encoded protein is CASSIQRQWTEAFF.

This chain connects TRBV4-3 to TRBJ2-7; 7 bases align to TRBD2. J was trimmed by 2 bases and V by 1 base; bases with no gene match: 5. Germline-derived CDR1 and CDR2 are LGHNA and YSLEER. This CDR3 region has 15 residues. CDR3: CASSQAHGGTYEQYF. CDR3 nucleotide sequence: TGCGCCAGCAGCCAAGCGCACGGGGGGACCTACGAGCAGTACTTC.

The genes are TRBV19 and TRBJ2-3; 7 positions agree with TRBD1. There are 14 residues in the CDR3. CDR1 and CDR2 from the germline V gene are LNHDA and SQIVND (reference sequence). Trimming took 5 bases from V and 1 from J; bases not matched to a gene: 3. Here the CDR3 DNA reads TGTGCCAGTAGTCGAACAGGGGGCACAGATACGCAGTATTTT. Translated: CASSRTGGTDTQYF.

V gene TRBV7-8 combines with J gene TRBJ2-1; D unresolved. The CDR3 covers 12 residues. V dropped 10 bases and J dropped 8 bases, with 15 bases sitting between them. Germline V gives CDR1 SGHVS, CDR2 FQNEAQ. CDR3 residues: CATSRGADEQFF. The DNA for the CDR3 is TGTGCCACCTCTCGCGGAGCAGATGAGCAGTTCTTC.

V gene TRBV9 combines with J gene TRBJ1-2; TRBD1 aligns across 8 bases. Germline V gene lookup returns CDR1 SGDLS and CDR2 YYNGEE. This CDR3 is built from 17 residues. Losses at the gene ends were 0 bases for V and 2 bases for J; bases not matched to a gene: 9. CDR3 sequence reads: CASSVVSKDRENYGYTF. The CDR3 nucleotides are TGTGCCAGCAGCGTAGTTTCAAAGGACAGGGAGAACTATGGCTACACCTTC.

J is TRBJ2-4 and V is TRBV5-6; D is possibly TRBD2 (7 bases). This CDR3 contains 16 residues. CDR1 is SGHDT and CDR2 is YYEEEE in the germline V gene. The V end lost 4 bases, the J end lost 6 bases, and 20 bases lay between the germline ends. CDR3 sequence (DNA): TGTGCCAGCAGCCCTGGCGGGGGCAGGGAGGTAAACATTCAGTACTTC. Translation: CASSPGGGREVNIQYF.

This clone was seen a few times. The chain combines TRBV10-3 with TRBJ1-1, with a tentative D call TRBD1 (6 bases). CDR1 ENHRY and CDR2 SYGVKD come from the germline V gene. This CDR3 region has 14 residues. V dropped 2 bases and J dropped 2 bases, with 9 bases sitting between them. CDR3 sequence: CAISEVTGNTEAFF. The CDR3 coding sequence is TGTGCCATCAGTGAGGTGACAGGCAACACTGAAGCTTTCTTT.

The chain carries TRBV19 and TRBJ2-6; tentative D call: TRBD2 (6 bases). V shed 3 bases and J shed 1 base, with 16 bases lying between them. This CDR3 region has 18 residues. Looked up from germline, CDR1 is LNHDA and CDR2 is SQIVND (reference sequence). CDR3 sequence: CASSILPGLRSGANVLTF. For the CDR3, the DNA is TGTGCCAGTAGTATCCTCCCGGGACTCAGGTCTGGGGCCAACGTCCTGACTTTC.

This clone was counted only a few times. This chain links TRBV12-5 with TRBJ1-5; the D gene is possibly TRBD1 (6 bases). The CDR3 has 17 amino acids. Per germline, CDR1 LGHNT and CDR2 FRNRAP. V was pared by 0 bases and J by 2 bases, with 14 bases between. CDR3 sequence: CASGLVLSGVGNQPQHF. The DNA of the CDR3 is TGTGCTAGTGGTTTGGTACTGTCAGGGGTGGGCAATCAGCCCCAGCATTTT.

This chain connects TRBV5-6 to TRBJ2-6, with 8 bases matching TRBD1. Germline values: CDR1 SGHDT, CDR2 YYEEEE. The V gene end was trimmed by 4 bases and the J gene end by 2 bases; junction bases not matched to a gene: 11. The CDR3 totals 18 residues. CDR3 residues: CASSPPGQVTAGANVLTF. The CDR3, as DNA: TGTGCCAGCAGCCCCCCGGGACAGGTAACTGCTGGGGCCAACGTCCTGACTTTC.

This clone was counted once. The genes are TRBV19 and TRBJ1-5, with D hard to call. V lost 3 bases, J lost 7 bases, and 10 bases lay in between. Germline V gives CDR1 LNHDA, CDR2 SQIVND (reference sequence). This CDR3 has 13 amino acids. CDR3 bases: TGTGCCAGTAGTATGCGGGAGGGACAGCCCCAGCATTTT. It translates to CASSMREGQPQHF.

V gene TRBV14 combines with J gene TRBJ2-5; no reliable D call. The CDR3 totals 16 residues. Trimming stripped 3 bases from V and 7 bases from J, with 21 bases between. Germline V lookup: CDR1 SGHDN, CDR2 FVKESK. CDR3 bases: TGTGCCAGCAGCCATCGAGGTATTCTAAAGAATCCGACCCAGTACTTC. This encodes CASSHRGILKNPTQYF.

This chain links TRBV7-3 with TRBJ2-3; D is unclear. The CDR3 spans 12 residues. Germline CDR1 SGHTA, CDR2 FQGTGA. V was shortened by 2 bases and J by 10 bases, with 10 bases between the two germline ends. CDR3 coding DNA: TGTGCCAGCAGCTTAGGAACAGACCCGCAGTATTTT. It codes for CASSLGTDPQYF.

The genes are TRBV5-1 and TRBJ2-2; the match to TRBD2 covers 10 bases. The J segment lost 5 bases and the V segment lost 4 bases, leaving 11 bases of the junction unmatched. The CDR3 runs 17 residues. CDR1 is SGHRS and CDR2 is YFSETQ in the germline V gene. The CDR3 DNA sequence: TGCGCCAGCAGCCAAACTAGCGGGGCCAGCAGGACCGGGGAGCTGTTTTTT. Amino acids: CASSQTSGASRTGELFF.

The chain has TRBV18 and TRBJ2-2, with D possibly being TRBD1 (6 bases). The germline V gene encodes CDR1 KGHSH and CDR2 LQKENI. V was trimmed by 5 bases and J by 2 bases, leaving 12 bases between them. This CDR3 region has 15 residues. The CDR3 protein is CASSTIQGNTGELFF. In DNA, the CDR3 is TGTGCCAGCTCAACCATACAGGGAAACACCGGGGAGCTGTTTTTT.

The rearrangement joins TRBV12-5 to TRBJ2-2, with a weak D call TRBD2 (6 bases). V was cut by 5 bases and J by 6 bases, with 16 bases left in between. Per germline, CDR1 LGHNT and CDR2 FRNRAP. This CDR3 has 15 amino acids. The CDR3 bases are TGTGCTAGTGGTACAATTGTGCCGGGGGCCGGGGAGCTGTTTTTT. Amino acids: CASGTIVPGAGELFF. Looking up the rest from reference TRBV12-5 and TRBJ2-2 gives the full variable domain: DARVTQTPRHKVTEMGQEVTMRCQPILGHNTVFWYRQTMMQGLELLAYFRNRAPLDDSGMPKDRFSAEMPDATLATLKIQPSEPRDSAVYFCASGTIVPGAGELFFGEGSRLTVL.

The chain is built from TRBV11-2 and TRBJ2-1; TRBD2 matches 12 bases. Germline V gene lookup returns CDR1 SGHAT and CDR2 FQNNGV. The CDR3 covers 16 residues. V was clipped by 0 bases and J by 10 bases; unmatched bases: 7. The CDR3 DNA reads as TGTGCCAGCAGCTTAGATCTACTAGCGGGGGGCGGGGAGCAGTTCTTC. It specifies CASSLDLLAGGGEQFF.

The CDR3 DNA is TGCGCCAGCAGCCAAGGGGAGGTGGTCGGGGGGTCCACTGAAGCTTTCTTT. Translated, it gives CASSQGEVVGGSTEAFF. The chain uses TRBV4-1 and TRBJ1-1; a weak D match, TRBD1 (5 bases). The V gene's germline CDR1 is MGHRA and CDR2 YSYEKL. This CDR3 is built from 17 residues. V lost 1 base, J lost 4 bases, and 19 bases lay in between.

The chain couples TRBV11-1 to TRBJ1-4; TRBD1 might be the D (6 bases). Germline V CDR1 and CDR2: SGHAT, FQDESV (reference sequence). The V and J ends lost 4 bases and 7 bases respectively, with 16 bases between them. The CDR3 is made up of 15 amino acids. The CDR3 loop is CASSSETGRFEKLFF. The DNA of the CDR3 is TGTGCCAGCAGCTCGGAGACAGGACGCTTTGAAAAACTGTTTTTT.

The rearrangement links TRBV6-1 to TRBJ2-1, with a weak D call TRBD1 (6 bases). CDR3 length equals 14 residues. Trimming pared 5 bases from V and 3 bases from J, leaving 11 bases between. CDR1 MNHNS and CDR2 SASEGT come from the germline V gene. CDR3 coding DNA: TGTGCCAGCAGTTCATCGACAGGCTACAATGAGCAGTTCTTC. This encodes CASSSSTGYNEQFF.

This clone appeared a few times. The rearrangement links TRBV2 to TRBJ1-1; D gene unclear. The CDR3 has 14 residues. With 4 bases removed from V and 1 base from J, the gap between germline ends came to 10 bases. Germline loops: CDR1 SNHLY, CDR2 FYNNEI. CDR3 residues: CASSGNSQNTEAFF. The DNA of the CDR3 is TGTGCCAGCAGTGGAAACAGCCAGAACACTGAAGCTTTCTTT.

With respect to this clone: Other DNA sequences in this sample translate to the same CDR3. The rearrangement joins TRBV4-1 to TRBJ2-3; 7 bases agree with TRBD1. From germline, CDR1 is MGHRA and CDR2 YSYEKL. This CDR3 comprises 15 residues. After removal of 1 base from V and 2 bases from J, the junction contained 3 bases not matched to a gene. Written as DNA, the CDR3 is TGCGCCAGCAGCCAAGTCCAGGGGGACACAGATACGCAGTATTTT. Protein sequence: CASSQVQGDTDTQYF.

The gene calls are TRBV18 and TRBJ1-6, with 9 bases fitting TRBD1. Trimming removed 3 bases from V and 8 bases from J; junction bases left unmatched: 5. The CDR3 runs 15 residues. Germline V lookup: CDR1 KGHSH, CDR2 LQKENI. Here the CDR3 DNA reads TGTGCCAGCTCACCGGGACAGGGAGTGTATTCACCCCTCCACTTT. Amino acid sequence: CASSPGQGVYSPLHF.